This entry describes one T cell receptor (beta chain). Its antigen target is currently unknown. No much larger clone is present one base from it, and per-base qualities are unavailable. The data belong to a study of T cell repertoires in cytomegalovirus infection (dated by TCRdb to between 2018 and 2021). Concerning the study at large: Donor HLA type was relevant to the analysis, because carriage of CMV infection together with the matching HLA type was indicated by public TCR beta signatures. Broad study findings and their caveats: Carriers of CMV infection plus the relevant HLA type were discriminated by the cumulative frequency of public TCR beta family members in the study cohort and in an independent roughly 370-donor cohort. The ex vivo response was dominated by HLA-C-restricted CMV-specific TCR beta clonotypes, which also provided the single most frequent clonotype in two of eight donors.

The CDR3 covers 14 residues, taking in both the cysteine and the phenylalanine. Kept here is only the CDR3 DNA, which spans 42 bases and is read in frame from base 1. V loses 7 bases, J loses 5 bases, and the germline ends lie 14 bases apart. For sequencing, an Illumina HiSeq 1500 was employed. Through fastp at Q25 and MiXCR, TCRdb rebuilt clones from the public reads, retaining in-frame beta chains. Records with the same CDR3 protein are collapsed into one entry carrying the most frequent genes and DNA. The sample includes about 180,000 distinct CDR3 sequences, with about 17% observed a single time. Roughly 24% of the sample rests with the top ten.

Material: CD8+ T cells from PBMCs. The chain uses TRBV12-3 or TRBV12-4 and TRBJ2-2; the D gene is perhaps TRBD2, from 5 matching bases. The clonotype comes from a human donor in good health (CMV status not recorded). Some clones in this sample may be carry-over from other donors' samples. For the CDR3, the sequence is CASTWGATTGELFF. The DNA sequence follows: TGTGCCAGCACTTGGGGAGCAACGACCGGGGAGCTGTTTTTT.